These 26 T cell receptor beta chains were sequenced from one sample in a study of blood T cell repertoires in COVID-19. Generated by immunoSEQ multiplex PCR, the TCRdb table keeps only in-frame clones and is missing some. The table has around 68,000 clones, around 86% seen once. Sequencing used peripheral blood. The source is a man in his fifties with active COVID-19.

The chain employs TRBV27 and TRBJ1-1; tentatively, D is TRBD1 (5 bases). V lost 2 bases to trimming and J lost 6 bases, with 13 bases between them. The length of the CDR3 is 14 residues. CDR1 is MNHEY and CDR2 is SMNVEV in the germline V gene (reference sequence). CDR3 nucleotide sequence: TGTGCCAGCAGTTTAGATAGGGGTGACTCTGAAGCTTTCTTT. It translates to CASSLDRGDSEAFF.

This chain links TRBV29-1 with TRBJ2-7, with 7 nucleotides matching TRBD1. CDR1 and CDR2 (germline): SQVTM, ANQGSEA. V shed 4 bases and J 4 bases; nucleotides not matched to a gene: 7. The CDR3 length is 13 residues. The CDR3 sequence: CSVAQTGFYEQYF. CDR3 in DNA: TGCAGCGTTGCCCAGACAGGGTTTTACGAGCAGTACTTC.

V is TRBV28 and J is TRBJ1-5; D is undetermined. This CDR3 contains 12 residues. Germline CDR1 is MDHEN and CDR2 is SYDVKM. Between the trimmed V and J ends, which lost 6 bases and 6 bases, there was a span of 9 bases. CDR3 coding DNA: TGTGCCAGCAGCCCCGTCGGTCAGCCCCAGCATTTT. It encodes CASSPVGQPQHF.

The V call is TRBV3-1 (or the pseudogene TRBV3-2), the J call TRBJ2-5; 7 bases fit TRBD1. After removal of 1 base from V and 4 bases from J, the junction contained 6 bases not matched to a gene. Germline loops: CDR1 LGHDT, CDR2 YNNKEL (reference sequence). The CDR3 consists of 15 residues. Written as DNA, the CDR3 is TGTGCCAGCAGCCAAGGAGTTGCAGGGGGAGAGACCCAGTACTTC. Amino acids: CASSQGVAGGETQYF.

The CDR3 here is CASSIVAYGRGGGTEAFF. The CDR3 DNA reads TGTGCCAGTAGTATAGTTGCTTATGGGAGGGGAGGGGGCACTGAAGCTTTCTTT. The rearrangement joins TRBV19 to TRBJ1-1, with a possible D match to TRBD1 (6 bases). Germline V gives CDR1 LNHDA, CDR2 SQIVND (reference sequence). This CDR3 is built from 18 residues. V was cut by 1 base and J by 4 bases, with 22 bases left in between.

The CDR3 DNA reads TGTGCCAGTAACCGACAGGGAGTGAACACCGGGGAGCTGTTTTTT. Translation: CASNRQGVNTGELFF. This chain uses TRBV19 with TRBJ2-2, with 7 bases identical to TRBD1. The CDR3 has 15 amino acids. J was trimmed by 1 base and V by 7 bases; bases with no gene match: 6. Germline-derived CDR1 and CDR2 are LNHDA and SQIVND (reference sequence).

The gene calls are TRBV7-3 and TRBJ2-3, with 8 positions matching TRBD2. The CDR3 is 12 amino acids. Germline CDR1 and CDR2: SGHTA and FQGTGA. After removal of 6 bases from V and 5 bases from J, the junction contained 1 base not matched to a gene. For the CDR3, the DNA is TGTGCCAGCAGTCGGGAGGGAGATACGCAGTATTTT. It specifies CASSREGDTQYF.

This clone came up a few times. V and J are TRBV19 and TRBJ1-5, with a weak D call TRBD1 (5 bases). V lost 3 bases and J 3 bases, leaving 12 bases between the germline ends. This CDR3 is built from 15 residues. CDR1 is LNHDA and CDR2 is SQIVND in the germline V gene (reference sequence). The DNA for the CDR3 is TGTGCCAGTAGTATTGCTAGGGGCGCCAATCAGCCCCAGCATTTT. Translation gives CASSIARGANQPQHF.

The rearrangement uses TRBV18 and TRBJ2-5, with 12 bases fitting TRBD1. With V trimmed by 3 bases and J by 3 bases, 2 bases remained unmatched. CDR1 is KGHSH and CDR2 is LQKENI in the germline V gene. The CDR3 consists of 15 residues. CDR3 sequence: CASSPGQGAEETQYF. CDR3 nucleotides: TGTGCCAGCTCACCGGGACAGGGGGCAGAAGAGACCCAGTACTTC.

This sequence joins TRBV4-1 and TRBJ1-2; possible D gene TRBD1, 5 bases. The CDR3 spans 15 residues. CDR1 MGHRA and CDR2 YSYEKL come from the germline V gene. The ends were cut back, 2 bases at V and 2 bases at J, with 12 bases in the middle. CDR3 nucleotide sequence: TGCGCCAGCAGCCAATGGGGTCGGGGGAACTATGGCTACACCTTC. This translates into CASSQWGRGNYGYTF.

V gene TRBV18 combines with J gene TRBJ2-7; 8 nucleotides match TRBD1. The germline gives CDR1 KGHSH, CDR2 LQKENI. Trimming cost V 3 bases and J 3 bases; bases outside gene matches: 7. This CDR3 is built from 15 residues. CDR3 loop: CASSPGQGKFYEQYF. CDR3 nucleotides: TGTGCCAGCTCACCCGGACAGGGTAAATTCTACGAGCAGTACTTC.

The chain combines TRBV7-7 with TRBJ2-3; D may be TRBD1 (6 bases). V lost 5 bases and J lost 3, with 12 bases in between. The germline V gene has CDR1 SSHAT and CDR2 FNYEAQ (reference sequence). CDR3 size: 14 residues. The CDR3 protein is CASSPGHTTDTQYF. DNA of the CDR3: TGTGCCAGCAGCCCGGGACATACGACAGATACGCAGTATTTT.

This CDR3 reads CASSLDRSTGELFF. The DNA of the CDR3 is TGTGCCAGCAGCTTGGACAGGTCCACCGGGGAGCTGTTTTTT. The genes are TRBV7-9 and TRBJ2-2; 7 bases agree with TRBD1. This CDR3 region has 14 residues. Trimming removed 3 bases from V and 4 bases from J; junction bases left unmatched: 2. CDR1 and CDR2 from the germline V gene are SEHNR and FQNEAQ (reference sequence).

This sequence joins TRBV24-1 and TRBJ2-3; tentatively, D is TRBD1 (7 bases). Germline assignment: CDR1 KGHDR and CDR2 SFDVKD. Trimming removed 0 bases from V and 4 bases from J, with 10 bases in between. The CDR3 covers 15 residues. The CDR3 protein is CATSDLARGADTQYF. CDR3 bases: TGTGCCACCAGTGATTTGGCCAGGGGGGCAGATACGCAGTATTTT.

This rearrangement joins TRBV19 to TRBJ2-6, with D maybe TRBD1 (5 bases). With 6 bases removed from V and 3 bases from J, the gap between germline ends came to 9 bases. Germline loops: CDR1 LNHDA, CDR2 SQIVND (reference sequence). The CDR3 sequence is 14 residues long. The CDR3: CASRLTGGANVLTF. CDR3 DNA sequence: TGTGCCAGTAGGCTAACAGGTGGGGCCAACGTCCTGACTTTC.

The chain joins TRBV5-1 to TRBJ2-2; D is unresolved. Between the trimmed V and J ends, which lost 4 bases and 0 bases, there was a span of 7 bases. The germline V gene has CDR1 SGHRS and CDR2 YFSETQ. This CDR3 comprises 14 residues. The CDR3: CASSPPSNTGELFF. As DNA, the CDR3 is TGCGCCAGCAGCCCCCCCTCGAACACCGGGGAGCTGTTTTTT.

The V and J genes are TRBV6-2 or TRBV6-3 and TRBJ1-2; D is possibly TRBD1 (5 bases). The CDR3 is 15 residues long. Trimming removed 3 bases at V and 4 bases at J, with 15 bases between. Germline V gene lookup returns CDR1 MNHEY and CDR2 SVGEGT. The CDR3: CASSYGRGAAYGYTF. The CDR3 DNA sequence: TGTGCCAGCAGTTATGGGCGGGGCGCGGCCTATGGCTACACCTTC.

The CDR3 here is CASSPGLAGPYEQYF. The CDR3 DNA reads as TGTGCCAGCTCTCCGGGCCTAGCGGGACCCTACGAGCAGTACTTC. This chain uses TRBV18 with TRBJ2-7, with 9 bases identical to TRBD2. The J segment lost 2 bases and the V segment lost 6 bases, leaving 8 bases of the junction unmatched. The CDR3 length is 15 residues. Germline CDR1 KGHSH, CDR2 LQKENI.

Only one count was recorded for this clone. The chain uses TRBV6-6 and TRBJ2-7; the match to TRBD2 covers 9 bases. Trimming removed 6 bases from V and 5 bases from J; junction bases left unmatched: 14. Per germline, CDR1 MNHNY and CDR2 SVGAGI (reference sequence). This CDR3 contains 16 residues. The CDR3 loop reads CASSPAGGSYRNEQYF. The CDR3 DNA reads as TGTGCCAGCAGCCCAGCGGGAGGCTCCTACCGGAACGAGCAGTACTTC.

The V call is TRBV7-9, the J call TRBJ2-5; D ambiguous. The CDR3 contains 13 residues. Germline V gene data show CDR1 as SEHNR and CDR2 as FQNEAQ (reference sequence). Trimming cost V 4 bases and J 5 bases, with 11 bases left between them. The CDR3 spells CASSYAGTETQYF. Here the CDR3 DNA reads TGTGCCAGCAGCTACGCAGGAACGGAGACCCAGTACTTC.

This rearrangement joins TRBV28 to TRBJ2-1; 7 nucleotides match TRBD2. Germline V gives CDR1 MDHEN, CDR2 SYDVKM. This CDR3 is built from 14 residues. J lost 3 bases, V lost 6 bases, and 5 bases had no gene match. For the CDR3, the DNA is TGTGCCAGCAGCCTTAGCGGGCGCTACAATGAGCAGTTCTTC. Protein: CASSLSGRYNEQFF.

In its sample, this clone was seen once. This chain connects TRBV19 to TRBJ2-5, with 14 bases lining up with TRBD2. This CDR3 region has 17 residues. V was clipped by 6 bases and J by 4 bases; unmatched bases: 10. The germline gives CDR1 LNHDA, CDR2 SQIVND (reference sequence). CDR3 loop: CASSGTSGGTTRETQYF. DNA for the CDR3: TGTGCCAGTAGCGGGACTAGCGGGGGCACGACCCGAGAGACCCAGTACTTC.

The V and J genes are TRBV6-5 and TRBJ1-2; 9 bases line up with TRBD1. The germline V gene has CDR1 MNHEY and CDR2 SVGAGI. The CDR3 has 14 amino acids. Trimming removed 6 bases from V and 4 bases from J; junction bases left unmatched: 6. The CDR3 is CASSFLDRGYGYTF. The CDR3 DNA reads as TGTGCCAGCAGCTTTTTGGACAGGGGCTATGGCTACACCTTC.

This chain links TRBV4-2 with TRBJ2-1, with a possible D match to TRBD1 (6 bases). CDR1 LGHNA and CDR2 YNFKEQ come from the germline V gene. Trimming left V 1 base short and J 12 bases short, with 28 bases between. There are 18 residues in the CDR3. CDR3 sequence (DNA): TGTGCCAGCAGCCAAGGGGGGAGCCAAGTCCGCCAAGGGGGTGGGCAGTTCTTC. It is translated as CASSQGGSQVRQGGGQFF.

The J gene is TRBJ2-2, the V gene TRBV24-1; 8 bases are a match to TRBD1. The length of the CDR3 is 14 residues. Losses at the gene ends were 8 bases for V and 1 base for J; bases not matched to a gene: 2. The germline V gene encodes CDR1 KGHDR and CDR2 SFDVKD. In nucleotides, the CDR3 is TGTGCCACCACCGGGACAGGGAACACCGGGGAGCTGTTTTTT. It codes for CATTGTGNTGELFF.

This chain joins TRBV9 and TRBJ2-2, with 8 bases lining up with TRBD1. J lost 2 bases, V lost 3 bases, and 3 bases had no gene match. CDR1 and CDR2 (germline): SGDLS, YYNGEE. This CDR3 is built from 15 residues. The CDR3: CASSETGVNTGELFF. The CDR3, as DNA: TGTGCCAGCAGCGAGACAGGGGTCAACACCGGGGAGCTGTTTTTT.